The 25 T cell receptor beta chains below come from one sample, sequenced in a study of T-cell memory formation after mild COVID-19. TCRdb re-called the 5' RACE reads with MiXCR, one entry per CDR3 protein. The sample includes roughly 580,000 distinct CDR3 sequences, 15% to 20% seen only once; the top ten take around 12%. The sample comprised PBMCs or a T cell subset sorted from them (not recorded which). These receptors came from an adult woman who had mild COVID-19 (a few samples of this study predate the infection). Cell type and time point are not known.

The chain carries TRBV11-2 and TRBJ1-6; D is unclear. The ends were cut back, 5 bases at V and 8 bases at J, with 10 bases in the middle. The germline gives CDR1 SGHAT, CDR2 FQNNGV. This CDR3 comprises 13 residues. CDR3 nucleotide sequence: TGTGCCAGCAGCGACCAAACGGATTCACCCCTCCACTTT. Translated, it gives CASSDQTDSPLHF.

This chain uses TRBV20-1 with TRBJ1-2; the D gene is possibly TRBD1 (5 bases). CDR3 length equals 15 residues. From germline, CDR1 is DFQATT and CDR2 SNEGSKA (reference sequence). The V end was cut by 0 bases, the J end by 3 bases, with 14 bases between. The CDR3, as DNA: TGCAGTGCTAGAGATCGGATCAGGGTAGACTATGGCTACACCTTC. Translating it yields CSARDRIRVDYGYTF.

The chain is built from TRBV7-9 and TRBJ1-2; D not resolved. With 1 base removed from V and 7 bases from J, the gap between germline ends came to 19 bases. Germline V gene sequence: CDR1 SEHNR, CDR2 FQNEAQ (reference sequence). This CDR3 comprises 16 residues. The CDR3 reads CASSLGAGREKSGYTF. The CDR3 coding sequence is TGTGCCAGCAGCTTAGGAGCGGGCCGGGAGAAGAGTGGCTACACCTTC.

This chain links TRBV20-1 with TRBJ1-5, with TRBD1 matching over 9 bases. Germline V CDR1 and CDR2: DFQATT, SNEGSKA (reference sequence). V lost 1 base and J lost 9; bases outside the gene matches: 10. The CDR3 spans 15 residues. CDR3 region: CSARAVGQGRVPQHF. Written as DNA, the CDR3 is TGCAGTGCTAGAGCAGTGGGACAGGGTAGGGTGCCCCAGCATTTT.

J is TRBJ1-3 and V is TRBV27; D call uncertain. Germline CDR1 reads MNHEY; CDR2 reads SMNVEV (reference sequence). This CDR3 region has 14 residues. Trimming stripped 2 bases from V and 3 bases from J, with 8 bases between. The CDR3 region is CASSLLPVGNTIYF. CDR3 nucleotide sequence: TGTGCCAGCAGTTTACTCCCAGTTGGAAACACCATATATTTT.

In its sample, this clonotype was seen a few times. The chain couples TRBV7-2 to TRBJ2-7; D possibly corresponds to TRBD2 (5 bases). The length of the CDR3 is 13 residues. Trimming left V 1 base short and J 7 bases short, with 11 bases between. Per germline, CDR1 SGHTA and CDR2 FQGNSA. The CDR3 DNA follows: TGTGCCAGCAGCTTAGTGGGTCCGGGAGAGCAGTACTTC. Protein sequence: CASSLVGPGEQYF.

The table lists this clonotype with a few counts. The rearrangement uses TRBV7-8 and TRBJ2-3, with TRBD2 as a possible D gene (6 bases). Germline V gene sequence: CDR1 SGHVS, CDR2 FQNEAQ. V lost 5 bases and J lost 0, with 15 bases in between. This CDR3 is built from 16 residues. CDR3 region: CASSVLSGPSTDTQYF. The DNA of the CDR3 is TGTGCCAGCAGCGTACTTAGCGGACCTAGCACAGATACGCAGTATTTT.

This clonotype has only one observation. The chain uses TRBV6-2 or TRBV6-3 and TRBJ1-6, with D hard to call. This CDR3 is built from 16 residues. Looked up from germline, CDR1 is MNHEY and CDR2 is SVGEGT. V was clipped by 2 bases and J by 6 bases, with 14 bases between them. This CDR3 is CASSYDTGISNSPLHF. In nucleotides, the CDR3 is TGTGCCAGCAGTTACGATACCGGGATCAGTAATTCACCCCTCCACTTT.

This clonotype was seen a few times. The chain links TRBV19 to TRBJ2-1; 11 bases line up with TRBD2. V dropped 6 bases and J dropped 9; count of bases not matched to a gene: 7. CDR3 length: 14 amino acids. Germline loops: CDR1 LNHDA, CDR2 SQIVND (reference sequence). CDR3 coding DNA: TGTGCCAGTAGAGTAACTAGCGGGAGACTTGAGCAGTTCTTC. Amino acid sequence: CASRVTSGRLEQFF.

The chain joins TRBV27 to TRBJ2-3, with D maybe TRBD2 (6 bases). Trimming removed 8 bases from V and 2 bases from J, with 14 bases in between. Germline loops: CDR1 MNHEY, CDR2 SMNVEV (reference sequence). The CDR3 runs to 14 residues. The CDR3 region has the DNA TGTGCCAGCGGTTGGGCGGGACCCACAGATACGCAGTATTTT. Translating it yields CASGWAGPTDTQYF.

The V gene is TRBV6-2 or TRBV6-3, the J gene TRBJ1-1, with D perhaps matching TRBD1 (5 bases). The germline CDR1 and CDR2 sequences are MNHEY and SVGEGT. Between the trimmed V and J ends, which lost 0 bases and 5 bases, there was a span of 10 bases. There are 14 residues in the CDR3. CDR3 bases: TGTGCCAGCAGTTACTCCGTTTGGGGGACTGAAGCTTTCTTT. Protein: CASSYSVWGTEAFF.

This clonotype came up a few times. This chain uses TRBV30 with TRBJ2-3; no clear D gene. Germline V CDR1 and CDR2: GTSNPN, SVGIG (reference sequence). The length of the CDR3 is 12 residues. Trimming stripped 2 bases from V and 2 bases from J, with 5 bases between. CDR3 DNA sequence: TGTGCCTGGAGTCCCTTCACAGATACGCAGTATTTT. Encoded protein: CAWSPFTDTQYF.

This clonotype was counted at least ten times. This chain links TRBV6-5 with TRBJ2-7, with a possible D match to TRBD1 (6 bases). V lost 6 bases to trimming and J lost 2 bases, with 8 bases between them. The CDR3 is 12 residues long. CDR1 and CDR2 (germline): MNHEY, SVGAGI. CDR3 nucleotide sequence: TGTGCCAGCAGAACAGGGCCCTACGAGCAGTACTTC. This gives the protein CASRTGPYEQYF.

The genes are TRBV30 and TRBJ2-7; the match to TRBD2 covers 10 bases. Germline V gene lookup returns CDR1 GTSNPN and CDR2 SVGIG (reference sequence). The CDR3 has 12 amino acids. V lost 6 bases, J lost 10 bases, and 9 bases stayed unmatched. Here the CDR3 reads CACHGLAGEQYF. Here the CDR3 DNA reads TGTGCCTGTCATGGGCTAGCGGGGGAACAGTACTTC.

This clonotype has more than one count but fewer than ten. The chain employs TRBV24-1 and TRBJ2-3; 8 nucleotides agree with TRBD1. Germline CDR1 reads KGHDR; CDR2 reads SFDVKD. V was pared by 4 bases and J by 0 bases, with 8 bases of the junction left unmatched. The CDR3 consists of 17 residues. CDR3 DNA: TGTGCCACCAGTGACCATGGACAGGGTAGGAGCACAGATACGCAGTATTTT. Its translation is CATSDHGQGRSTDTQYF.

V gene TRBV3-1 combines with J gene TRBJ2-7; D not certain. Germline CDR1 reads LGHDT; CDR2 reads YNNKEL (reference sequence). Trimming shortened V by 1 base and J by 6 bases, and 10 bases separated the two germline ends. This CDR3 comprises 13 residues. This chain's CDR3 is CASSQVTSGEQYF. Here the CDR3 DNA reads TGTGCCAGCAGCCAAGTGACCTCCGGCGAGCAGTACTTC.

The table lists this clonotype with a few counts. This rearrangement joins TRBV7-9 to TRBJ1-4; 10 nucleotides agree with TRBD1. Germline CDR1 and CDR2: SEHNR and FQNEAQ (reference sequence). V trimming: 5 bases; J trimming: 8 bases; junction bases outside the gene matches: 8. This CDR3 has 15 amino acids. The CDR3 region has the DNA TGTGCCAGCAGCACGCGACAGGGGGCGGAGGAAAAACTGTTTTTT. This encodes CASSTRQGAEEKLFF. The variable domain in full, with the rest retrieved from reference TRBV7-9 and TRBJ1-4, is DTGVSQNPRHKITKRGQNVTFRCDPISEHNRLYWYRQTLGQGPEFLTYFQNEAQLEKSRLLSDRFSAERPKGSFSTLEIQRTEQGDSAMYLCASSTRQGAEEKLFFGSGTQLSVL.

This clonotype was recorded a few times. This chain connects TRBV5-1 to TRBJ2-7, with D possibly being TRBD2 (7 bases). Germline V lookup: CDR1 SGHRS, CDR2 YFSETQ. The CDR3 totals 15 residues. Trimming removed 1 base from V and 2 bases from J, with 13 bases in between. The CDR3 loop reads CASSLFSGGPYEQYF. The CDR3 DNA follows: TGCGCCAGCAGCTTGTTTTCGGGGGGCCCCTACGAGCAGTACTTC.

This clonotype is a singleton in its sample. The CDR3 spells CASSFGFVGGSYNEQFF. The CDR3, as DNA: TGTGCCAGCAGCTTTGGTTTCGTGGGAGGCTCCTACAATGAGCAGTTCTTC. The gene calls are TRBV7-9 and TRBJ2-1, with D possibly being TRBD2 (6 bases). The CDR3 runs to 17 residues. Trimming removed 3 bases at V and 0 bases at J, with 15 bases between. In germline, CDR1 is SEHNR, CDR2 FQNEAQ (reference sequence).

CDR3 region: CASSQSGVTEAFF. The CDR3 bases are TGTGCCAGCAGCCAATCGGGGGTCACTGAAGCTTTCTTT. This chain connects TRBV16 to TRBJ1-1; D possibly corresponds to TRBD1 (5 bases). CDR3 length: 13 residues. Germline CDR1 reads KGHSY; CDR2 reads FQNENV. V was pared by 0 bases and J by 4 bases, with 6 bases between.

The rearrangement links TRBV6-4 to TRBJ2-3; D may be TRBD1 or TRBD2 (5 bases each). The CDR3 is 13 amino acids. V lost 0 bases to trimming and J lost 5 bases, with 6 bases between them. Germline CDR1 reads MRHNA; CDR2 reads SNTAGT. CDR3 bases: TGTGCCAGCAGTGACTCGGGGGTAGATACGCAGTATTTT. This translates into CASSDSGVDTQYF.

This rearrangement joins TRBV5-1 to TRBJ2-3; TRBD2 is a possible D gene (6 bases). V was clipped by 7 bases and J by 2 bases, with 17 bases between them. The CDR3 covers 15 residues. The germline CDR1 and CDR2 sequences are SGHRS and YFSETQ. CDR3 DNA sequence: TGCGCCAGCCTCCTGTTTGCGGGGATCACAGATACGCAGTATTTT. Translation gives CASLLFAGITDTQYF. Full variable domain (rest looked up from reference TRBV5-1 and TRBJ2-3): KAGVTQTPRYLIKTRGQQVTLSCSPISGHRSVSWYQQTPGQGLQFLFEYFSETQRNKGNFPGRFSGRQFSNSRSEMNVSTLELGDSALYLCASLLFAGITDTQYFGPGTRLTVL.

The rearrangement links TRBV15 to TRBJ1-6; unclear D gene. Germline assignment: CDR1 LNHNV and CDR2 YYDKDF (reference sequence). This CDR3 is 13 amino acids long. Trimming stripped 9 bases from V and 7 bases from J, with 13 bases between. Here the CDR3 DNA reads TGTGCCACGGGCTCGGCAGAAAATTCACCCCTCCACTTT. This translates into CATGSAENSPLHF.

This clonotype was seen once. V is TRBV6-2 or TRBV6-3 and J is TRBJ1-2; a weak D match, TRBD1 (5 bases). The length of the CDR3 is 15 residues. CDR1 and CDR2 from the germline V gene are MNHEY and SVGEGT. The germline V and J ends were trimmed by 4 bases and 4 bases, with 16 bases remaining between them. CDR3 sequence: CASSSTTTVIYGYTF. CDR3 nucleotide sequence: TGTGCCAGCAGTTCAACTACGACAGTTATCTATGGCTACACCTTC.

This clonotype appeared a few times. The rearrangement uses TRBV27 and TRBJ2-1; 12 positions agree with TRBD1. CDR3 size: 16 residues. From germline, CDR1 is MNHEY and CDR2 SMNVEV (reference sequence). J lost 7 bases, V lost 4 bases, and 8 bases had no gene match. CDR3 residues: CASSSGTGGFSNEQFF. CDR3 DNA sequence: TGTGCCAGCAGTTCCGGGACAGGGGGCTTTAGTAATGAGCAGTTCTTC.